The sequence of this T cell receptor (beta chain) was determined in a study of cytomegalovirus exposure and HLA in healthy donors. In the study overall: The 120 validation repertoires were produced on the same platform as the roughly 670 repertoires of the first cohort. This was reported in a later analysis.

Trimming took 1 base from V and 0 from J, leaving 5 bases between them. The germline gives CDR1 SGHNT, CDR2 YYREEE (reference sequence). The CDR3 totals 15 residues. Measured with immunoSEQ multiplex PCR; TCRdb has only the in-frame clones, and not every one. The data show 90,000 to 130,000 clones, around 89% seen once. A word on this clone: The target antigen is unknown.

Study results and caveats: Most TCR sequences were seen very rarely across donors, but some public TCRs occurred in many. Reported performance of the classifier showed diagnosis of cytomegalovirus status with high specificity and sensitivity. Associated with cytomegalovirus, according to the listing, were approximately 160 TCR beta chains.

The chain carries TRBV5-4 and TRBJ2-6; D not certain. The material sequenced was PBMCs. The receptor's source is a young woman in good health and CMV-seropositive. Here the CDR3 DNA reads TGTGCCAGCAGCTTGTGGCACTCTGGGGCCAACGTCCTGACTTTC. It is translated as CASSLWHSGANVLTF. Combining the CDR3 with reference TRBV5-4 and TRBJ2-6 gives the whole variable domain ETGVTQSPTHLIKTRGQQVTLRCSSQSGHNTVSWYQQALGQGPQFIFQYYREEENGRGNFPPRFSGLQFPNYSSELNVNALELDDSALYLCASSLWHSGANVLTFGAGSRLTVL.